One and the same sample provided the 30 T cell receptor beta chains below, sequenced in a study of blood T cells in healthy people across ages (dated by TCRdb to between 2014 and 2017). The library was prepared using 5' RACE. Sequencing relied on an Illumina HiSeq 2500. A second PCR of roughly 7 to 11 cycles was performed with a sample-barcoded 5' primer and a J-beta primer mix. TCRdb applied fastp at Q25 and MiXCR to the public reads, then kept only in-frame beta chains. When rows share a CDR3 protein, they turn into one entry using the most common DNA and genes. Across this sample there are just under 750,000 distinct CDR3 sequences, with about 20% seen only once. The top ten constitute around a fifth of the sample. Sequenced material: blood. The receptors were sampled from a man in his 70s in good health.

J is TRBJ2-2 and V is TRBV29-1; weak D call: TRBD1 (6 bases). Germline lookup yields CDR1 SQVTM and CDR2 ANQGSEA. The CDR3 spans 15 residues. V lost 4 bases, J lost 0 bases, and 12 bases lay in between. In DNA form, the CDR3 reads TGCAGCGTTGGGCACAGGGCCGCGAACACCGGGGAGCTGTTTTTT. This translates into CSVGHRAANTGELFF.

In its sample, this clonotype was seen a few times. This chain uses TRBV12-3 or TRBV12-4 with TRBJ1-1; D uncertain. Between the trimmed V and J ends, which lost 6 bases and 6 bases, there was a span of 11 bases. The CDR3 spans 12 residues. The CDR3 nucleotides are TGTGCCAGCAGACGAAGCGGCCCTGAAGCTTTCTTT. The encoded protein is CASRRSGPEAFF.

The chain employs TRBV24-1 and TRBJ1-5; 11 bases align to TRBD1. The CDR3 covers 16 residues. The germline V gene has CDR1 KGHDR and CDR2 SFDVKD. The ends lost 3 bases at V and 6 bases at J; junction bases unmatched: 6. CDR3 nucleotides: TGTGCCACCAGTGATCCTGGACAGGGGGCGAGTCAGCCCCAGCATTTT. Its protein is CATSDPGQGASQPQHF.

This chain joins TRBV18 and TRBJ1-2, with D hard to call. Germline assignment: CDR1 KGHSH and CDR2 LQKENI. There are 14 residues in the CDR3. V gave up 3 bases and J gave up 6 bases, with 14 bases separating them. The CDR3 spells CASSPEMSDHGYTF. The CDR3 nucleotides read TGTGCCAGCTCACCCGAAATGTCCGACCATGGCTACACCTTC.

This chain uses TRBV3-1 with TRBJ2-5, with 7 nucleotides matching TRBD1. The J call may be in error: the DNA end matches TRBJ2-1 better. This CDR3 is 17 amino acids long. CDR1 and CDR2 from the germline V gene are LGHDT and YNNKEL (reference sequence). CDR3 amino acids: CASSQVVPRQGQNEQFF. CDR3 bases: TGTGCCAGCAGCCAAGTCGTACCGAGACAGGGCCAAAATGAGCAGTTCTTC.

The sample holds a few counts of this clonotype. V is TRBV12-3 or TRBV12-4 and J is TRBJ2-1; no reliable D call. The CDR3 length is 14 residues. Trimming pared 3 bases from V and 8 bases from J, leaving 14 bases between. The chain's CDR3 is CASSFVPITHEQFF. The CDR3 nucleotides read TGTGCCAGCAGTTTCGTCCCTATTACCCATGAGCAGTTCTTC.

The chain has TRBV13 and TRBJ2-7; 7 nucleotides agree with TRBD1. There are 13 residues in the CDR3. With 5 bases clipped from V and 3 bases from J, the junction kept 4 bases outside the gene matches. Germline V CDR1 and CDR2: PRHDT, FYEKMQ (reference sequence). CDR3 amino acids: CASSPGQLYEQYF. Written as DNA, the CDR3 is TGTGCCAGCAGCCCGGGACAGCTCTACGAGCAGTACTTC. The full variable domain, completed using reference TRBV13 and TRBJ2-7, is AAGVIQSPRHLIKEKRETATLKCYPIPRHDTVYWYQQGPGQDPQFLISFYEKMQSDKGSIPDRFSAQQFSDYHSELNMSSLELGDSALYFCASSPGQLYEQYFGPGTRLTVT.

Only a few counts were recorded for this clonotype. The V gene is TRBV3-1, the J gene TRBJ2-7, with TRBD2 identical over 7 bases. The better agreement between TRBJ2-1 and the DNA end casts doubt on the J call. Germline lookup yields CDR1 LGHDT and CDR2 YNNKEL (reference sequence). This CDR3 has 15 amino acids. The CDR3 nucleotides read TGTGCCAGCAGCCAAGGGTGGCGGGGGTTTAATGAGCAGTTCTTC. It yields the protein CASSQGWRGFNEQFF.

The chain uses TRBV2 and TRBJ2-7; D is possibly TRBD2 (5 bases). This CDR3 comprises 14 residues. The V end was cut by 3 bases, the J end by 0 bases, with 9 bases between. CDR1 SNHLY and CDR2 FYNNEI come from the germline V gene. The CDR3 spells CASSDGLRSYEQYF. In nucleotides, the CDR3 is TGTGCCAGCAGTGATGGACTCCGCTCCTACGAGCAGTACTTC.

The table lists this clonotype with a few counts. The genes are TRBV20-1 and TRBJ2-3; TRBD2 aligns across 7 bases. The CDR3 spans 13 residues. Germline CDR1 DFQATT, CDR2 SNEGSKA (reference sequence). V shed 5 bases and J 4 bases; nucleotides not matched to a gene: 6. CDR3 nucleotides: TGCAGTGCTCACGGACTAGTGGCAGATACGCAGTATTTT. Translated: CSAHGLVADTQYF.

This clonotype was counted at least ten times. This chain joins TRBV25-1 and TRBJ1-2, with 7 bases fitting TRBD1. J was trimmed by 12 bases and V by 8 bases; bases with no gene match: 15. Germline loops: CDR1 MGHDK, CDR2 SYGVNS. This CDR3 has 13 residues. DNA of the CDR3: TGTGCCAGCTCTAAGATGGGGGGACAGTCCCACACCTTC. It codes for CASSKMGGQSHTF.

V gene TRBV5-1 combines with J gene TRBJ2-5; D is uncertain. The J call may be faulty, since TRBJ2-1 better matches the DNA end. Germline V gene sequence: CDR1 SGHRS, CDR2 YFSETQ. This CDR3 comprises 12 residues. The CDR3 coding sequence is TGCGCCAGCAGCCTCTCGTTCAATGAGCAGTTCTTC. It translates to CASSLSFNEQFF.

This clonotype turned up a few times. The rearrangement links TRBV13 to TRBJ1-5, with D unresolved. V lost 5 bases, J lost 0 bases, and 14 bases lay in between. The CDR3 has 16 amino acids. The germline CDR1 and CDR2 sequences are PRHDT and FYEKMQ (reference sequence). This CDR3 is CASSPRRASSNQPQHF. CDR3 in DNA: TGTGCCAGCAGCCCACGAAGGGCGAGTAGCAATCAGCCCCAGCATTTT.

This clonotype was seen a handful of times. V gene TRBV6-1 combines with J gene TRBJ1-6, with a weak D call TRBD1 (6 bases). Trimming left V 3 bases short and J 4 bases short, with 16 bases between. The CDR3 is made up of 17 amino acids. The germline CDR1 and CDR2 sequences are MNHNS and SASEGT. The CDR3 DNA reads as TGTGCCAGCAGTGACCAAATAAGGACAGCGTATAATTCACCCCTCCACTTT. Residues: CASSDQIRTAYNSPLHF.

This chain connects TRBV30 to TRBJ2-5; TRBD2 aligns across 8 bases. The DNA end lines up better with TRBJ2-1; the J call may be wrong. CDR1 is GTSNPN and CDR2 is SVGIG in the germline V gene (reference sequence). The CDR3 contains 16 residues. For the CDR3, the DNA is TGTGCCTGGAGTGTACGAGTCCCGGGACTAGTCAGTGAGCAGTTCTTC. Its translation: CAWSVRVPGLVSEQFF.

The chain uses TRBV12-3 or TRBV12-4 and TRBJ1-6; tentative D call: TRBD1 (5 bases). Trimming cost V 3 bases and J 10 bases, with 10 bases left between them. The CDR3 length is 13 residues. Here the CDR3 DNA reads TGTGCCAGCAGTTTCTGGGGGACCTCACCCCTCCACTTT. This translates into CASSFWGTSPLHF.

The chain links TRBV12-3 or TRBV12-4 to TRBJ2-7, with a possible D match to TRBD1 (6 bases). This CDR3 has 13 amino acids. Trimming pared 5 bases from V and 6 bases from J, leaving 14 bases between. CDR3 DNA sequence: TGTGCCAGCAGTACACAGGGATATAGCGAGCAGTACGTC. Encoded protein: CASSTQGYSEQYV.

The J gene is TRBJ2-7, the V gene TRBV12-3 or TRBV12-4; 7 positions match TRBD1. V was pared by 1 base and J by 4 bases, with 10 bases of the junction left unmatched. CDR3 size: 16 residues. In nucleotides, the CDR3 is TGTGCCAGCAGTTTAGGACAGGGTTTAGGGATTTACGAGCAGTACTTC. Amino acids: CASSLGQGLGIYEQYF.

On this clonotype itself: The conserved final phenylalanine or tryptophan is absent from the CDR3, which likely points to a read error. The genes are TRBV29-1 and TRBJ2-3; D may be TRBD2 (5 bases). Trimming cost V 5 bases and J 1 base, with 10 bases left between them. Germline-derived CDR1 and CDR2 are SQVTM and ANQGSEA. This CDR3 spans 13 amino acids. The CDR3 reads CSVTEVRTDTQYS. The DNA of the CDR3 is TGCAGCGTTACGGAGGTCCGCACAGATACGCAGTATTCT.

This clonotype turned up a few times. The chain joins TRBV12-3 or TRBV12-4 to TRBJ2-3, with 7 bases that match TRBD1. V gave up 6 bases and J gave up 6 bases; unmatched junction bases: 9. The CDR3 contains 14 residues. DNA of the CDR3: TGTGCCAGCAGAGATCGACAGGGAAAGGATACGCAGTATTTT. This gives the protein CASRDRQGKDTQYF.

The chain uses TRBV15 and TRBJ1-3, with D tentatively TRBD1 (6 bases). The CDR3 has 15 amino acids. Trimming cost V 4 bases and J 1 base, with 11 bases left between them. Germline CDR1 LNHNV, CDR2 YYDKDF (reference sequence). The CDR3 loop reads CATSITGRSGNTIYF. In nucleotides, the CDR3 is TGTGCCACCAGCATAACAGGGCGTTCTGGAAACACCATATATTTT.

This chain connects TRBV6-1 to TRBJ1-2, with a tentative D call TRBD1 (6 bases). The CDR3 runs to 14 residues. Looked up from germline, CDR1 is MNHNS and CDR2 is SASEGT. Trimming took 2 bases from V and 4 from J, leaving 11 bases between them. CDR3 coding DNA: TGTGCCAGCAGTGAACCGGGACACCCCTATGGCTACACCTTC. This codes for CASSEPGHPYGYTF.

V is TRBV5-1 and J is TRBJ2-2, with a tentative D call TRBD1 (5 bases). Trimming shortened V by 4 bases and J by 0 bases, and 10 bases separated the two germline ends. CDR3 length: 15 amino acids. The germline gives CDR1 SGHRS, CDR2 YFSETQ. Here the CDR3 reads CASSRQRSNTGELFF. The CDR3 bases are TGCGCCAGCAGCCGACAGCGATCGAACACCGGGGAGCTGTTTTTT. Complete variable domain (other parts from reference TRBV5-1 and TRBJ2-2): KAGVTQTPRYLIKTRGQQVTLSCSPISGHRSVSWYQQTPGQGLQFLFEYFSETQRNKGNFPGRFSGRQFSNSRSEMNVSTLELGDSALYLCASSRQRSNTGELFFGEGSRLTVL.

The V and J genes are TRBV7-9 and TRBJ2-1; 7 bases map to TRBD2. After removal of 3 bases from V and 5 bases from J, the junction contained 7 bases not matched to a gene. The CDR3 extends over 15 amino acids. The germline V gene has CDR1 SEHNR and CDR2 FQNEAQ (reference sequence). In nucleotides, the CDR3 is TGTGCCAGCAGCTTGGCTGGCGGGGGAGACAATGAGCAGTTCTTC. Residues: CASSLAGGGDNEQFF.

This clonotype was counted only a few times. The V and J genes are TRBV6-2 or TRBV6-3 and TRBJ1-2, with D unresolved. The CDR3 is 14 residues long. V dropped 10 bases and J dropped 4 bases, with 19 bases sitting between them. Germline V lookup: CDR1 MNHEY, CDR2 SVGEGT. CDR3 region: CAISSESPVYGYTF. CDR3 sequence (DNA): TGTGCCATCAGCAGCGAATCCCCCGTCTATGGCTACACCTTC.

The chain is built from TRBV12-3 or TRBV12-4 and TRBJ2-3, with 9 nucleotides matching TRBD1. Trimming took 6 bases from V and 1 from J; bases not matched to a gene: 5. The CDR3 loop spans 15 amino acids. The CDR3 sequence: CASRRQGGGTDTQYF. As DNA, the CDR3 is TGTGCCAGCAGACGACAGGGGGGGGGCACAGATACGCAGTATTTT.

This clonotype showed up just a few times. V gene TRBV2 combines with J gene TRBJ2-7; D is undetermined. The V end lost 0 bases, the J end lost 7 bases, and 7 bases lay between the germline ends. The CDR3 is 12 amino acids. Germline assignment: CDR1 SNHLY and CDR2 FYNNEI. CDR3 region: CASSEAPLEQYF. For the CDR3, the DNA is TGTGCCAGCAGTGAAGCGCCCCTGGAGCAGTACTTC.

DNA of the CDR3: TGTGCCAGCAGTTTATTTCGCGGGGGGCCGTTCGAGGCCCAGTACTTC. This sequence encodes CASSLFRGGPFEAQYF. This chain links TRBV27 with TRBJ2-5; 8 bases line up with TRBD2. This CDR3 has 16 residues. The J segment lost 9 bases and the V segment lost 1 base, leaving 13 bases of the junction unmatched. Germline CDR1 is MNHEY and CDR2 is SMNVEV (reference sequence).

Worth noting for this clonotype: This could be a read error, since a much larger clone is one nucleotide away. The V and J genes are TRBV6-6 and TRBJ2-1; D ambiguous. The germline V gene encodes CDR1 MNHNY and CDR2 SVGAGI (reference sequence). Trimming removed 6 bases at V and 8 bases at J, with 8 bases between. This CDR3 has 11 amino acids. The DNA for the CDR3 is TGTGCCAGCAGCCCAAGGCATGAGCAGTTCTTC. Protein sequence: CASSPRHEQFF.

This clonotype was seen only a few times. The V call is TRBV7-2, the J call TRBJ2-7; D is undetermined. The CDR3 contains 12 residues. V was cut by 4 bases and J by 3 bases, with 7 bases left in between. CDR1 is SGHTA, CDR2 FQGNSA, per germline. The CDR3 bases are TGTGCCAGCAGCTCCGAAGGCTACGAGCAGTACGTC. Encoded protein: CASSSEGYEQYV.